This T cell receptor beta chain was sequenced for a study of cytomegalovirus exposure and HLA in healthy donors. Study in general: A subsequent analysis reported that the 120 validation repertoires were produced on the same platform that had also been used for the roughly 700 first-cohort repertoires. Study results and caveats: As confirmed in vitro, three CMV-associated chains were specific for CMV antigens.

Remarks on this clone: Its antigen is not identified.

Assay used: immunoSEQ multiplex PCR; TCRdb lists only in-frame clones, some missing. Seen here are roughly 180,000 clones, approximately 88% observed once, and the top ten hold roughly 7%. Germline V gene lookup returns CDR1 LGHNA and CDR2 YSLEER. Trimming shortened V by 0 bases and J by 2 bases, and 14 bases separated the two germline ends. CDR3 length: 17 residues. The material sequenced was PBMCs. The J gene is TRBJ1-3, the V gene TRBV4-3; D unclear. The clonotype comes from a man between 18 and 29 years old in good health and CMV-seropositive. For the CDR3, the DNA is TGCGCCAGCAGCCAAGATCCGGGATTTCTAGCTGGAAACACCATATATTTT. Amino acids: CASSQDPGFLAGNTIYF.